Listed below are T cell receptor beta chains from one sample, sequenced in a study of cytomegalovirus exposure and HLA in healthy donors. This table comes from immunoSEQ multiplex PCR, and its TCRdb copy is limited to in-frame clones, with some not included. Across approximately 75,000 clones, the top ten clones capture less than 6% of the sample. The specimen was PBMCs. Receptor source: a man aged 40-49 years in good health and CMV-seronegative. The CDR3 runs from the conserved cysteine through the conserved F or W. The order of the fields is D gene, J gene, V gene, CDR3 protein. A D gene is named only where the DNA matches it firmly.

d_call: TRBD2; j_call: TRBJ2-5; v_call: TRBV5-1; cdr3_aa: CASFVGGGQETQYF
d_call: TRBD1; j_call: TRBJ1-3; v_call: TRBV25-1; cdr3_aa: CASRETGDLFGNTIYF
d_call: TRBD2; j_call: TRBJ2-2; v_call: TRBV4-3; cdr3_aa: CASSQDKASGGANTGELFF
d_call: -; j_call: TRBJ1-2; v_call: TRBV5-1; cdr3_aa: CASSEGTHYGYTF
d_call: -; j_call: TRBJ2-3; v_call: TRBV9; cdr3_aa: CASSAIDTQYF
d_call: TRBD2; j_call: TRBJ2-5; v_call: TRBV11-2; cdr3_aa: CASSLDYGGGARGETQYF
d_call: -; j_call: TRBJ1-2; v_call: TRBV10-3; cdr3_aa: CAISESALGQGDYGYTF
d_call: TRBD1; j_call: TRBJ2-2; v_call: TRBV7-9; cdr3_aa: CASHPGQKNTGELFF
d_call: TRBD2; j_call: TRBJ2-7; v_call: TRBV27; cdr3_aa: CASMRQRGGPYEQYF
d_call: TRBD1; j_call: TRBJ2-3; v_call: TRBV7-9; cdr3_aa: CASSSLGQGRYTDTQYF
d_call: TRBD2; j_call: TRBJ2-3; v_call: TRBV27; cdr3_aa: CASSLLAGGPGDTQYF
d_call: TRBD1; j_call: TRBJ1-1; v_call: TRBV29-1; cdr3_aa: CSAADRTNTEAFF
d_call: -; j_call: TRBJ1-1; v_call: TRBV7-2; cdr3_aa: CASSLLVGVAGTEAFF
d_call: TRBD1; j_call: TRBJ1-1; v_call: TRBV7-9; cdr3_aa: CASSRQGLSTEAFF
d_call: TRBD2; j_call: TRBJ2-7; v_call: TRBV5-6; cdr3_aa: CASSLLAGGYEQYF
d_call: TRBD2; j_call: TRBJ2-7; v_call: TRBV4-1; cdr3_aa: CASSQDPGTRGEQYF
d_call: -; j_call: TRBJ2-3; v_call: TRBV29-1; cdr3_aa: CSHHGGTDTQYF
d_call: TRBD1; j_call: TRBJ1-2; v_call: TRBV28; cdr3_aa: CASTRTGPYGYTF
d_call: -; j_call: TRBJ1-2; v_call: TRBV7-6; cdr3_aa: CASSPTVSYGYTF
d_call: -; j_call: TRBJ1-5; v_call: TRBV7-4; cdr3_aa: CASIGPQGSNQPQHF
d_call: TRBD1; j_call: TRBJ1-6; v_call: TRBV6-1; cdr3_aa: CASSEAGQGNSPLHF
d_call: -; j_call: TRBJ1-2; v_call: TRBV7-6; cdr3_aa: CASSPNGGANYGYTF
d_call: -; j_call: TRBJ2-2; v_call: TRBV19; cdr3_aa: CASSISRELFF
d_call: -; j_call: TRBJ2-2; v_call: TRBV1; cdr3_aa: CTSSQDPRSGELFF
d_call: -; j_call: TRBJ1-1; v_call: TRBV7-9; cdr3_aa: CASSLRTGESEAFF
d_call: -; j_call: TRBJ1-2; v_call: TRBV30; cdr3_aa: CAWSKDTTYGYTF
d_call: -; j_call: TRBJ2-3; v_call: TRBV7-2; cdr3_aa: CASSLGQTRTDTQYF
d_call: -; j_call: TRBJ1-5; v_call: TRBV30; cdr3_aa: CAWSPADSGGIGNQPQHF
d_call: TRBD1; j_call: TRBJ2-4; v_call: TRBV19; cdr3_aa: CAIGQGNGNIQYF
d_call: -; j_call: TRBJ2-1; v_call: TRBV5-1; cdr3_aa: CASSLVVSGTNYNEQFF
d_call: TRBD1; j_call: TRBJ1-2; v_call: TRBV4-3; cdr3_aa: CASSQGTGRSYGYTF
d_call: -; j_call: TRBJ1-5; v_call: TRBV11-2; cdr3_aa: CASSLDQGLPQHF
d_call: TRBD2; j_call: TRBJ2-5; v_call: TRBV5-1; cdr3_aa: CASSLAPPSGGAQETQYF
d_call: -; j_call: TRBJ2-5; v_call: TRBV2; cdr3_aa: CASSDRLTAQETQYF
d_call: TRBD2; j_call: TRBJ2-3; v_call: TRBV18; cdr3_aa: CASSPPAAGGRDTQYF
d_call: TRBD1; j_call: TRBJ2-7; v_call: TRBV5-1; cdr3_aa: CASSTGQASYEQYF
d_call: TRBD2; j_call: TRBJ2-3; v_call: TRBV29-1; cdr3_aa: CSASGGAGDTQYF
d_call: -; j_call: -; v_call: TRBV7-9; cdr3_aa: CASSRLGYEQYF
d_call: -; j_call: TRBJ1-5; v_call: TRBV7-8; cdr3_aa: CASSPGLSNQPQHF